These 31 T cell receptor beta chains share one sample of origin, sequenced in a study of T cell clonality in common variable immunodeficiency. Study-level results: In common variable immunodeficiency, TCR beta chains reportedly carried fewer deletions and N-nucleotide insertions.

The assay was immunoSEQ multiplex PCR, and TCRdb's table has in-frame clones only and misses some. This sample comprises 30,000 to 40,000 clones, none seen once only. No antigen has been assigned to these receptors. Sequenced: peripheral blood mononuclear cells. These receptors were collected from a human donor with common variable immunodeficiency.

Regarding this clone: The CDR3 is cut off 3 residues early in the read; its end comes from the germline J gene. V gene TRBV7-8 combines with J gene TRBJ2-3; TRBD2 is a possible D gene (6 bases). This CDR3 contains 17 residues. Trimming took off 1 base at V and 0 bases at J, with 14 bases between the two ends. Germline CDR1 is SGHVS and CDR2 is FQNEAQ. CDR3 in amino acids: CASSLEGTHISTDTQYF. The CDR3 DNA, read in part, is TGTGCCAGCAGCTTAGAGGGGACTCACATTAGCACAGATACG. The entire variable domain, with the rest obtained from reference TRBV7-8 and TRBJ2-3, is as follows: GAGVSQSPRYKVAKRGQDVALRCDPISGHVSLFWYQQALGQGPEFLTYFQNEAQLDKSGLPSDRFFAERPEGSVSTLKIQRTQQEDSAVYLCASSLEGTHISTDTQYFGPGTRLTVL.

This clone was detected ten times or more. The CDR3 spells CASRAGTVPSGEKLFF. CDR3 DNA, as far as it was read: TGCGCCAGCAGGGCCGGGACAGTCCCTTCGGGGGAAAAA. The chain is built from TRBV5-1 and TRBJ1-4; 7 nucleotides line up with TRBD1. Coverage ceases 3 residues before the CDR3 finishes, and the germline J gene fills in the end. CDR3 length: 16 residues. V was clipped by 5 bases and J by 8 bases; unmatched bases: 15. Germline V gene lookup returns CDR1 SGHRS and CDR2 YFSETQ.

A few counts support this clone. The read ends 3 residues shy of where the CDR3 ends; the end is completed using the germline J gene. This rearrangement joins TRBV5-6 to TRBJ2-7; 10 bases match TRBD2. CDR3 length: 15 residues. The trim removed 2 bases at V and 4 bases at J, leaving 6 bases unmatched. CDR1 SGHDT and CDR2 YYEEEE come from the germline V gene. This CDR3 reads CASSFPLAGVYEQYF. CDR3 DNA (partial): TGTGCCAGCAGCTTCCCGCTAGCGGGAGTGTACGAG.

The sample holds a few counts of this clone. The missing CDR3 end, 3 residues past where the read stops, is filled in from the germline J gene. This rearrangement joins TRBV5-1 to TRBJ2-7; no clear D. The germline V gene encodes CDR1 SGHRS and CDR2 YFSETQ. The CDR3 sequence is 13 residues long. Trimming shortened V by 1 base and J by 3 bases, and 8 bases separated the two germline ends. Partial CDR3 DNA: TGCGCCAGCAGCTTGCCTAACAGCTACGAG. Amino acids: CASSLPNSYE. The whole CDR3 protein reads CASSLPNSYEQYF.

This clone turned up a few times. The CDR3 reads CASSPRVSDTQYF. The covered CDR3 bases are TGTGCCAGCAGCCCCAGGGTGTCAGATACG. The chain has TRBV7-6 and TRBJ2-3; a possible D gene is TRBD1 (5 bases). The read comes to an end 3 residues before the CDR3 does, leaving the germline J gene to fill in the end. V gave up 5 bases and J gave up 4 bases, with 10 bases separating them. Per the germline V gene, CDR1 is SGHVS and CDR2 is FNYEAQ. The CDR3 contains 13 residues.

This clone came up many times. The read finishes 3 residues shy of the CDR3 end, and the germline J gene is used to complete it. V is TRBV20-1 and J is TRBJ2-3; D unresolved. V lost 0 bases and J 6 bases, leaving 13 bases between the germline ends. Per the germline V gene, CDR1 is DFQATT and CDR2 is SNEGSKA (reference sequence). The CDR3 extends over 14 amino acids. Incomplete CDR3 DNA: TGCAGTGCTAGAGACGCGGTAATGCACGATACG. Its translation: CSARDAVMHDT. The CDR3 reads in full as CSARDAVMHDTQYF.

This clone was picked up many times. Read coverage stops 3 residues before the CDR3 terminus; the germline J gene supplies the remainder. The rearrangement links TRBV5-4 to TRBJ1-1; TRBD1 is a possible D gene (5 bases). This CDR3 has 12 residues. Per germline, CDR1 SGHNT and CDR2 YYREEE (reference sequence). The sequenced CDR3 bases are TGTGCCAGCAGCCCCCCGGGGGGTCCG. Its translation: CASSPPGGP. The entire CDR3 protein is CASSPPGGPAFF.

This clone was recorded a few times. The read terminates 3 residues ahead of where the CDR3 ends, so the germline J gene completes it. The chain links TRBV6-2 or TRBV6-3 to TRBJ2-7; no clear D gene. V gave up 6 bases and J gave up 5 bases, with 14 bases separating them. The CDR3 totals 13 residues. Germline V lookup: CDR1 MNHEY, CDR2 SVGEGT. This CDR3 reads CASRAVLADEQYF. The CDR3 bases that were read are TGTGCCAGCAGGGCAGTCCTCGCGGACGAG.

There are many counts of this clone. The junction and the germline gene differ at one end; a read error may be behind it. The read terminates 3 residues before the CDR3 end, so the remaining end is supplied by the germline J gene. This chain joins TRBV4-2 and TRBJ1-1; 8 nucleotides match TRBD1. There are 16 residues in the CDR3. Germline lookup yields CDR1 LGHNA and CDR2 YNFKEQ. CDR3 amino acids: CASSQDQGARNTEAFF. The CDR3 DNA, read in part, is TGCGCCAGCAGCCAAGATCAGGGGGCGCGGAACACTGAA.

A word on this clone: The read finishes 3 residues shy of the CDR3 end, and the germline J gene is used to complete it. V and J are TRBV13 and TRBJ2-7; D ambiguous. The germline V gene encodes CDR1 PRHDT and CDR2 FYEKMQ (reference sequence). Trimming pared 6 bases from V and 3 bases from J, leaving 18 bases between. This CDR3 has 15 amino acids. The part of the CDR3 DNA that was read is TGTGCCAGCAGTTCTCGGCGGAAATTACACTACGAG. It yields the protein CASSSRRKLHYE. The whole CDR3 sequence is CASSSRRKLHYEQYF.

This clone occurred many times. The sequenced fragment ends 3 residues before the CDR3 boundary, so the rest is inferred from the germline J gene. This chain links TRBV5-4 with TRBJ1-6; 9 nucleotides align to TRBD1. Germline assignment: CDR1 SGHNT and CDR2 YYREEE (reference sequence). This CDR3 has 14 residues. The sequenced part of the CDR3 DNA is TGTGCCAGCAGCAGCGACAGGGGGGGGACAACC. Its translation: CASSSDRGGTT. The entire CDR3 protein reads CASSSDRGGTTLHF. The variable domain in full, with the rest retrieved from reference TRBV5-4 and TRBJ1-6, is ETGVTQSPTHLIKTRGQQVTLRCSSQSGHNTVSWYQQALGQGPQFIFQYYREEENGRGNFPPRFSGLQFPNYSSELNVNALELDDSALYLCASSSDRGGTTLHFGNGTRLTVT.

This clone was seen repeatedly, ten times or more. The sequence runs out 3 residues before the end of the CDR3; the remainder is reconstructed from the germline J gene. This sequence joins TRBV7-3 and TRBJ2-4; D may be TRBD2 (7 bases). The V and J ends lost 2 bases and 0 bases respectively, with 14 bases between them. The CDR3 has 17 residues. Germline-derived CDR1 and CDR2 are SGHTA and FQGTGA. The CDR3 DNA, read in part, is TGTGCCAGCAGCTTAGGAGGAGGGGGGGGAGCCAAAAACATT. As protein: CASSLGGGGGAKNI. The whole CDR3 reads CASSLGGGGGAKNIQYF.

The sample holds many counts of this clone. With the read ending 3 residues before the CDR3 end, the germline J gene is used to fill in that end. This chain joins TRBV19 and TRBJ2-5; 7 bases line up with TRBD2. From germline, CDR1 is LNHDA and CDR2 SQIVND (reference sequence). J was trimmed by 0 bases and V by 8 bases; bases with no gene match: 9. The CDR3 length is 15 residues. Here the CDR3 reads CASSPSGRYQETQYF. The covered CDR3 bases are TGTGCCAGTTCCCCTAGCGGAAGGTACCAAGAGACC.

About this clone: The read gets to within 3 residues of the CDR3 end, and the germline J gene fills in the rest. This chain links TRBV5-1 with TRBJ1-2, with D uncertain. V lost 0 bases to trimming and J lost 6 bases, with 12 bases between them. The CDR3 totals 14 residues. Germline V gives CDR1 SGHRS, CDR2 YFSETQ. The covered CDR3 bases are TGCGCCAGCAGCTTGGTTGCAGGTGGCGATGGC. It codes for CASSLVAGGDG. The entire CDR3 sequence reads CASSLVAGGDGYTF.

This clone has more than one count but fewer than ten. The DNA ends 3 residues before the CDR3 does, and the rest of the CDR3 is filled in from the germline J gene. The rearrangement joins TRBV19 to TRBJ2-1; D not certain. The CDR3 length is 14 residues. Between the trimmed V and J ends, which lost 5 bases and 2 bases, there was a span of 10 bases. Germline CDR1 LNHDA, CDR2 SQIVND (reference sequence). CDR3 protein: CASSPNSPYNEQFF. Partial CDR3 DNA: TGTGCCAGTAGTCCTAACAGTCCCTACAATGAG. The whole variable domain, remainder taken from reference TRBV19 and TRBJ2-1, is DGGITQSPKYLFRKEGQNVTLSCEQNLNHDAMYWYRQDPGQGLRLIYYSQIVNDFQKGDIAEGYSVSREKKESFPLTVTSAQKNPTAFYLCASSPNSPYNEQFFGPGTRLTVL.

The sequenced CDR3 bases are TGTGCCGGGGGGACAGGGTACAATGAG. Translating gives CAGGTGYNE. The CDR3, in full, reads CAGGTGYNEQFF. V usage is TRBV30 and J usage is TRBJ2-1, with TRBD1 matching over 9 bases. The read ends 3 residues before the CDR3 terminus; that terminus is restored from the germline J gene. The CDR3 has 12 amino acids. V shed 8 bases and J 4 bases; nucleotides not matched to a gene: 3. Germline CDR1 reads GTSNPN; CDR2 reads SVGIG (reference sequence).

This clone was seen a handful of times. The observed sequence ends 3 residues before the CDR3 terminus, with the missing tail filled in from the germline J gene. This chain links TRBV11-2 with TRBJ2-5, with D perhaps matching TRBD1 (6 bases). V dropped 5 bases and J dropped 5 bases, with 12 bases sitting between them. The CDR3 covers 13 residues. Germline CDR1 and CDR2: SGHAT and FQNNGV. The DNA read from the CDR3 is TGTGCCAGCAGCCTCGACAGGATGGAGACC. Its protein is CASSLDRMET. The complete CDR3 protein is CASSLDRMETQYF.

This clone came up a few times. From the germline J gene comes the end of the CDR3, since the read stops 3 residues before it. This chain links TRBV7-9 with TRBJ1-6; tentatively, D is TRBD1 (5 bases). Germline V gene sequence: CDR1 SEHNR, CDR2 FQNEAQ (reference sequence). Between the trimmed V and J ends, which lost 6 bases and 10 bases, there was a span of 10 bases. The CDR3 has 12 amino acids. The CDR3 sequence: CASSSGFSPLHF. Incomplete CDR3 DNA: TGTGCCAGCAGTTCAGGGTTCTCACCC. The whole variable domain, remainder taken from reference TRBV7-9 and TRBJ1-6, is DTGVSQNPRHKITKRGQNVTFRCDPISEHNRLYWYRQTLGQGPEFLTYFQNEAQLEKSRLLSDRFSAERPKGSFSTLEIQRTEQGDSAMYLCASSSGFSPLHFGNGTRLTVT.

This clone was seen a handful of times. CDR3 loop: CASSADRGQGEKLFF. The DNA read from the CDR3 is TGCGCCAGCAGCGCGGACAGGGGGCAGGGTGAAAAA. The chain joins TRBV5-1 to TRBJ1-4; 11 nucleotides match TRBD1. The read ends 3 residues early relative to the CDR3; the germline J gene fills the gap. Germline CDR1 is SGHRS and CDR2 is YFSETQ. CDR3 length: 15 amino acids. V trimming: 4 bases; J trimming: 7 bases; junction bases outside the gene matches: 6.

This clone came up a few times. With the read ending 3 residues before the CDR3 end, the germline J gene is used to fill in that end. The chain links TRBV20-1 to TRBJ2-5, with 7 bases matching TRBD2. The CDR3 runs 14 residues. The germline CDR1 and CDR2 sequences are DFQATT and SNEGSKA (reference sequence). V was pared by 0 bases and J by 5 bases, with 6 bases of the junction left unmatched. Partial CDR3 DNA: TGCAGTGCTAGAGAGCGTAGCGGGCTTGAGACC. Protein product: CSARERSGLET. The whole CDR3 region reads CSARERSGLETQYF.

With respect to this clone: The read falls 3 residues short of the CDR3 end, and the missing part is taken from the germline J gene. The genes are TRBV11-2 and TRBJ2-7; weak D call: TRBD2 (6 bases). Germline-derived CDR1 and CDR2 are SGHAT and FQNNGV. The CDR3 extends over 15 amino acids. Trimming took 1 base from V and 0 from J, leaving 10 bases between them. The CDR3: CASSLVLASSYEQYF. The CDR3 bases that were read are TGTGCCAGCAGCTTAGTCCTAGCGAGCTCCTACGAG.

The table lists this clone with a few counts. The CDR3 is cut off 3 residues early in the read; its end comes from the germline J gene. This chain uses TRBV7-3 with TRBJ2-1, with 10 nucleotides matching TRBD2. The CDR3 consists of 14 residues. Germline CDR1 and CDR2: SGHTA and FQGTGA. V shed 4 bases, J shed 7 bases, and the junction held 4 bases outside the gene matches. CDR3 DNA (partial): TGTGCCAGCAGCTCCGTAGCGGGAGGAAATGAG. It encodes CASSSVAGGNE. The entire CDR3 protein reads CASSSVAGGNEQFF.

This clone was seen a handful of times. The sequenced fragment ends 3 residues before the CDR3 boundary, so the rest is inferred from the germline J gene. V usage is TRBV20-1 and J usage is TRBJ1-1; D is unresolved. Trimming took 0 bases from V and 2 from J, leaving 13 bases between them. Per germline, CDR1 DFQATT and CDR2 SNEGSKA (reference sequence). This CDR3 contains 15 residues. CDR3: CSARDLVRINTEAFF. Incomplete CDR3 DNA: TGCAGTGCTAGAGATCTGGTCAGAATCAACACTGAA.

This clone was detected ten times or more. The read halts 3 residues ahead of the CDR3 end, with the missing end drawn from the germline J gene. The chain uses TRBV10-3 and TRBJ2-3; no clear D gene. Germline lookup yields CDR1 ENHRY and CDR2 SYGVKD. This CDR3 has 16 amino acids. The V gene lost 7 bases and the J gene lost 4 bases, with 21 bases spanning the gap. CDR3 sequence reads: CAIMNGPEVDADTQYF. The sequenced CDR3 bases are TGTGCCATCATGAATGGGCCCGAGGTAGACGCAGATACG.

A word on this clone: The missing CDR3 end, 3 residues past where the read stops, is filled in from the germline J gene. This sequence joins TRBV2 and TRBJ2-2; D might be TRBD2 (6 bases). Germline V gene lookup returns CDR1 SNHLY and CDR2 FYNNEI. The CDR3 is 15 amino acids. V was pared by 4 bases and J by 5 bases, with 14 bases between. The CDR3 is CASSGGDGRTGELFF. The part of the CDR3 DNA that was read is TGTGCCAGCAGTGGGGGGGACGGGAGAACCGGGGAG.

With respect to this clone: The CDR3 is cut off 3 residues early in the read; its end comes from the germline J gene. V gene TRBV2 combines with J gene TRBJ1-6; a weak D match, TRBD1 (5 bases). CDR3 length: 14 residues. V was cut by 6 bases and J by 10 bases, with 16 bases left in between. Germline lookup yields CDR1 SNHLY and CDR2 FYNNEI. CDR3 bases read: TGTGCCAGCAGACTCGACAGCCTAGCGTCACCC. This sequence encodes CASRLDSLASP. The complete CDR3 protein is CASRLDSLASPLHF.

The sample holds many counts of this clone. The read terminates 3 residues ahead of where the CDR3 ends, so the germline J gene completes it. This chain uses TRBV7-2 with TRBJ1-2, with no clear D. CDR1 SGHTA and CDR2 FQGNSA come from the germline V gene. This CDR3 has 12 residues. This CDR3 is CASSLGPIGYTF. Partial CDR3 DNA: TGTGCCAGCAGCTTAGGGCCGATAGGC.

This clone was detected ten times or more. The CDR3 is cut off 3 residues early in the read; its end comes from the germline J gene. This chain uses TRBV7-2 with TRBJ1-1, with D tentatively TRBD1 (5 bases). The germline V gene encodes CDR1 SGHTA and CDR2 FQGNSA. The CDR3 covers 15 residues. V was trimmed by 1 base and J by 3 bases, leaving 12 bases between them. The CDR3: CASSLGQGVHTEAFF. CDR3 bases read: TGTGCCAGCAGCTTAGGCCAGGGCGTTCACACTGAA.

The table lists this clone with a few counts. The DNA ends 3 residues before the CDR3 does, and the rest of the CDR3 is filled in from the germline J gene. The chain joins TRBV5-6 to TRBJ1-1, with 8 nucleotides matching TRBD1. There are 14 residues in the CDR3. V lost 2 bases to trimming and J lost 0 bases; unmatched junction nucleotides: 0. CDR1 and CDR2 (germline): SGHDT, YYEEEE. The CDR3 is CASSLQGVNTEAFF. The covered CDR3 bases are TGTGCCAGCAGCTTACAGGGGGTGAACACTGAA. The whole variable domain, remainder taken from reference TRBV5-6 and TRBJ1-1, is DAGVTQSPTHLIKTRGQQVTLRCSPKSGHDTVSWYQQALGQGPQFIFQYYEEEERQRGNFPDRFSGHQFPNYSSELNVNALLLGDSALYLCASSLQGVNTEAFFGQGTRLTVV.

This clone was seen repeatedly, ten times or more. The CDR3 goes on 3 residues after the read ends, and that part is filled in from the germline J gene. This chain joins TRBV7-9 and TRBJ1-2; no reliable D call. Germline CDR1 reads SEHNR; CDR2 reads FQNEAQ (reference sequence). This CDR3 comprises 14 residues. Incomplete CDR3 DNA: TGTGCCAGCAGCTTCCTGCCCGTCAAAGGGGGC. This gives the protein CASSFLPVKGG. The whole CDR3 region reads CASSFLPVKGGYTF.

About this clone itself: The read ends 3 residues early relative to the CDR3; the germline J gene fills the gap. The chain has TRBV18 and TRBJ2-1; D not certain. The CDR3 has 13 amino acids. The germline V gene has CDR1 KGHSH and CDR2 LQKENI. V shed 3 bases and J shed 8 bases, with 11 bases lying between them. The CDR3 here is CASSPGYDYEQFF. The CDR3 bases that were read are TGTGCCAGCTCACCTGGTTATGACTATGAG. Supplemented by reference TRBV18 and TRBJ2-1, the full variable domain reads NAGVMQNPRHLVRRRGQEARLRCSPMKGHSHVYWYRQLPEEGLKFMVYLQKENIIDESGMPKERFSAEFPKEGPSILRIQQVVRGDSAAYFCASSPGYDYEQFFGPGTRLTVL.